The 15 T cell receptor beta chains below were found in one sample sequenced in a study of response to subunit inactivated influenza vaccine. One entry per CDR3 protein, called by TCRdb with MiXCR from the RT-PCR reads. The profile shows 500,000 to 550,000 distinct CDR3 sequences, around 25% of them singletons. The same specimen was also included in a second study, on T cells expressing NK-cell markers. As that study records: The authors made TCR beta cDNA libraries by 5'RACE template switching. This switching added a universal primer site and UMIs.

This material consisted of CD4+ T cells sorted from PBMCs, taken roughly 12 days after vaccination. The origin of the receptors is a man in his fifties who received an inactivated influenza vaccine.

Written as DNA, the CDR3 is TGTGCCATCAGTGATTCGGCAAGGGGACTTCTAGCGGGGGCCTCCTACAATGAGCAGTTCTTC. As protein: CAISDSARGLLAGASYNEQFF. The gene calls are TRBV10-3 and TRBJ2-1; the match to TRBD2 covers 10 bases. With V trimmed by 3 bases and J by 0 bases, 17 bases remained unmatched. The germline V gene has CDR1 ENHRY and CDR2 SYGVKD. This CDR3 is built from 21 residues.

CDR3 protein: CASSLAPRGQETQYF. CDR3 DNA sequence: TGTGCCAGCAGTTTAGCGCCTAGGGGGCAGGAGACCCAGTACTTC. The chain links TRBV12-3 or TRBV12-4 to TRBJ2-5, with 7 bases identical to TRBD1. The CDR3 spans 15 residues. Germline trimming cut 0 bases from V and 5 bases from J; bases unmatched to any gene: 6.

This rearrangement joins TRBV7-9 to TRBJ2-7, with a weak D call TRBD1 (6 bases). The CDR3 is made up of 14 amino acids. The V end lost 11 bases, the J end lost 5 bases, and 22 bases lay between the germline ends. Germline lookup yields CDR1 SEHNR and CDR2 FQNEAQ (reference sequence). Here the CDR3 reads CAGGPKGPTDEQYF. In DNA, the CDR3 is TGTGCCGGGGGCCCTAAGGGGCCGACGGACGAGCAGTACTTC. Together with reference TRBV7-9 and TRBJ2-7, the CDR3 gives the full variable domain: DTGVSQNPRHKITKRGQNVTFRCDPISEHNRLYWYRQTLGQGPEFLTYFQNEAQLEKSRLLSDRFSAERPKGSFSTLEIQRTEQGDSAMYLCAGGPKGPTDEQYFGPGTRLTVT.

J is TRBJ2-5 and V is TRBV12-5, with 10 bases matching TRBD1. J lost 4 bases, V lost 0 bases, and 5 bases had no gene match. Germline V gives CDR1 LGHNT, CDR2 FRNRAP. The CDR3 runs 16 residues. The CDR3 reads CASGLVDRGRRETQYF. The CDR3 DNA is TGTGCTAGTGGTTTGGTAGACAGGGGGCGGAGAGAGACCCAGTACTTC.

V usage is TRBV20-1 and J usage is TRBJ2-2; 10 bases match TRBD2. This CDR3 spans 15 amino acids. Germline CDR1 is DFQATT and CDR2 is SNEGSKA (reference sequence). V trimming: 5 bases; J trimming: 5 bases; junction bases outside the gene matches: 8. In DNA, the CDR3 is TGCAGTGCTTGGGCTAGCGGGAGATCGACCGGGGAGCTGTTTTTT. The encoded protein is CSAWASGRSTGELFF.

This clonotype was detected only a few times. The V and J genes are TRBV5-6 and TRBJ1-4; D not certain. The germline CDR1 and CDR2 sequences are SGHDT and YYEEEE. The CDR3 extends over 18 amino acids. V was shortened by 0 bases and J by 0 bases, with 15 bases between the two germline ends. CDR3 amino acids: CASSLAWSSHTTNEKLFF. CDR3 DNA: TGTGCCAGCAGCTTGGCCTGGTCCTCCCATACAACTAATGAAAAACTGTTTTTT.

In its sample, this clonotype was seen a few times. The chain recombines TRBV12-3 or TRBV12-4 with TRBJ2-7; D is unclear. The CDR3 consists of 14 residues. Trimming cost V 3 bases and J 6 bases, with 15 bases left between them. The CDR3 sequence is CASSFSSGLGEQYF. CDR3 in DNA: TGTGCCAGCAGTTTTTCATCTGGCCTGGGCGAGCAGTACTTC.

The rearrangement links TRBV7-8 to TRBJ2-7; perhaps TRBD1 as D (5 bases). This CDR3 has 13 amino acids. The V gene's germline CDR1 is SGHVS and CDR2 FQNEAQ. The germline V and J ends were trimmed by 5 bases and 6 bases, with 14 bases remaining between them. For the CDR3, the DNA is TGTGCCAGCAGCACCGGACGTCAGGGCGAGCAGTACTTC. It encodes CASSTGRQGEQYF. Complete variable domain (other parts from reference TRBV7-8 and TRBJ2-7): GAGVSQSPRYKVAKRGQDVALRCDPISGHVSLFWYQQALGQGPEFLTYFQNEAQLDKSGLPSDRFFAERPEGSVSTLKIQRTQQEDSAVYLCASSTGRQGEQYFGPGTRLTVT.

The CDR3 nucleotides read TGTGCCAGCAGTGAAGTATATAAAGGGCATGGAAACACCATATATTTT. Its translation: CASSEVYKGHGNTIYF. The chain combines TRBV6-1 with TRBJ1-3; D is ambiguous. This CDR3 is built from 16 residues. The germline V gene encodes CDR1 MNHNS and CDR2 SASEGT. Trimming removed 1 base from V and 3 bases from J, with 13 bases in between.

The rearrangement uses TRBV11-2 and TRBJ2-1; TRBD1 aligns across 8 bases. The trim removed 5 bases at V and 4 bases at J, leaving 10 bases unmatched. Germline V lookup: CDR1 SGHAT, CDR2 FQNNGV. This CDR3 region has 16 residues. The CDR3 spells CASSPLRGDRYNEQFF. The CDR3 DNA reads TGTGCCAGCAGCCCGCTGAGGGGGGACAGGTACAATGAGCAGTTCTTC.

This clonotype has just a few counts. The rearrangement uses TRBV29-1 and TRBJ1-5, with 9 bases matching TRBD1. This CDR3 region has 15 residues. V shed 6 bases, J shed 5 bases, and the junction held 11 bases outside the gene matches. Germline V gene sequence: CDR1 SQVTM, CDR2 ANQGSEA. The DNA of the CDR3 is TGCAGCGTGGCCGATGGACAGGGGTTTGATCAGCCCCAGCATTTT. Its protein is CSVADGQGFDQPQHF.

The V gene is TRBV3-1, the J gene TRBJ2-2, with TRBD2 identical over 8 bases. The CDR3 consists of 13 residues. V trimming: 3 bases; J trimming: 7 bases; junction bases outside the gene matches: 1. Germline assignment: CDR1 LGHDT and CDR2 YNNKEL (reference sequence). The CDR3 reads CASSHREGGELFF. Here the CDR3 DNA reads TGTGCCAGCAGCCACCGGGAGGGCGGGGAGCTGTTTTTT.

The gene calls are TRBV19 and TRBJ2-2; D call uncertain. The CDR3 is made up of 13 amino acids. Trimming shortened V by 5 bases and J by 1 base, and 5 bases separated the two germline ends. Per the germline V gene, CDR1 is LNHDA and CDR2 is SQIVND (reference sequence). CDR3 amino acids: CASSLMNTGELFF. CDR3 coding DNA: TGTGCCAGTAGTTTAATGAACACCGGGGAGCTGTTTTTT.

The rearrangement links TRBV7-9 to TRBJ1-5; tentatively, D is TRBD1 (5 bases). Trimming stripped 2 bases from V and 6 bases from J, with 14 bases between. The V gene's germline CDR1 is SEHNR and CDR2 FQNEAQ (reference sequence). The CDR3 length is 15 residues. This chain's CDR3 is CASSLSPGGGQPQHF. In DNA, the CDR3 is TGTGCCAGCAGCTTAAGTCCCGGGGGGGGTCAGCCCCAGCATTTT.

This clonotype was recorded a few times. This rearrangement joins TRBV11-1 to TRBJ2-1; D gene unclear. Trimming shortened V by 5 bases and J by 8 bases, and 13 bases separated the two germline ends. The CDR3 has 13 residues. Germline V gives CDR1 SGHAT, CDR2 FQDESV (reference sequence). CDR3 sequence: CASSQDDSYEQFF. In DNA, the CDR3 is TGTGCCAGCAGCCAAGACGATAGCTATGAGCAGTTCTTC.